The text below deals with one T cell receptor beta chain. The antigen is unknown. CDR1 and CDR2 (germline): LGHNA, YSLEER. The CDR3 consists of 17 residues. The trim removed 4 bases at V and 5 bases at J, leaving 13 bases unmatched. This entry comes from a study of cytomegalovirus exposure and HLA in healthy donors. PCR was performed using 60 Vbeta and 13 Jbeta primers. Assay used: immunoSEQ multiplex PCR; TCRdb lists only in-frame clones, some missing. The sample consists of roughly 240,000 clones, about four fifths of them appearing once. Notes on the study in general: Follow-up analysis later connected one missense variant in DCLRE1C with trimming of TCR beta V- and J-genes. Evidence from a later analysis indicated that most CMV-associated TCR beta chains looked HLA-restricted. According to a later analysis, donors in an Asian-associated ancestry cluster reportedly had fewer N-insertions than the 666-donor mean. Judged likely to be a sequencing artifact was a cluster of highly shared sequence variants.

V and J are TRBV4-3 and TRBJ2-1; 8 nucleotides match TRBD1. Specimen: PBMCs. The receptor comes from a woman between 35 and 50 years old in good health and CMV-seropositive. CDR3 in amino acids: CASSLSLVDRGNNEQFF. The CDR3 nucleotides read TGCGCCAGCAGCCTCAGTCTGGTAGACAGGGGAAACAATGAGCAGTTCTTC.